This entry describes one T cell receptor beta chain. Its specificity is unknown. The sample is drawn from a study of T cell responses to AZD1222 COVID-19 vaccine. Overall study findings and caveats: At study baseline, merely over 5 AZD1222 recipients were seropositive. Clonal diversity may have been underestimated, and the donors were mostly white British, with more females than males.

TCRdb's copy holds only in-frame clones and misses some; the assay was immunoSEQ multiplex PCR. Here the sample spans approximately 270,000 clones, 90% to 95% being singletons. The CDR3 covers 14 residues. The germline V gene encodes CDR1 SGHRS and CDR2 YFSETQ. Between the trimmed V and J ends, which lost 0 bases and 5 bases, there was a span of 12 bases. The sequence derives from an adult who received the AZD1222 COVID-19 vaccine. The chain has TRBV5-1 and TRBJ2-7; D gene uncertain. Here the sequenced sample was peripheral blood, taken 28 days after the second AZD1222 dose. Written as DNA, the CDR3 is TGCGCCAGCAGCTTGGTGTTGGGTTCCCACGAGCAGTACTTC. Translated, it gives CASSLVLGSHEQYF.